Shown below are 30 T cell receptor beta chains from a single sample sequenced in a study of T cells in Graves' hyperthyroidism and ophthalmopathy. RNA transcripts served as the template for amplifying TCR beta CDR3 regions. Initially, a first-round RT-PCR of the TCR CDR3 employed the HTBI primer set. TCRdb passed the multiplex PCR reads through MiXCR, listing each CDR3 protein once. The table has hundreds of thousands of distinct CDR3 sequences, 15% to 18% seen once. Sequenced input: blood. These receptors were collected from a woman younger than 30 with Graves' hyperthyroidism that later progressed to Graves' ophthalmopathy.

In regard to this clonotype: A read error may explain this, as a much larger clone is one base away. The genes are TRBV6-1 and TRBJ1-2; D is possibly TRBD1 (5 bases). This CDR3 has 13 amino acids. The germline CDR1 and CDR2 sequences are MNHNS and SASEGT. Trimming shortened V by 3 bases and J by 6 bases, and 11 bases separated the two germline ends. DNA for the CDR3: TGTGCCAGCAGTGATTCGGGAGGGGATGGCTACACCTTC. Protein product: CASSDSGGDGYTF.

This clonotype was seen only a few times. The chain couples TRBV20-1 to TRBJ2-3; D unresolved. Per germline, CDR1 DFQATT and CDR2 SNEGSKA (reference sequence). This CDR3 region has 12 residues. Trimming took 4 bases from V and 4 from J, leaving 9 bases between them. The CDR3 reads CSANRAADTQYF. The CDR3 DNA reads TGCAGTGCTAACCGGGCCGCAGATACGCAGTATTTT.

Comment on this clonotype: This could be a read error, since a much larger clone is one nucleotide away. The V gene is TRBV3-1, the J gene TRBJ1-1, with a tentative D call TRBD1 (5 bases). The CDR3 has 14 residues. Trimming left V 4 bases short and J 4 bases short, with 13 bases between. Germline lookup yields CDR1 LGHDT and CDR2 YNNKEL (reference sequence). The CDR3 sequence is CASSRSGLLTEAFF. DNA for the CDR3: TGTGCCAGCAGCCGGTCGGGACTGCTCACTGAAGCTTTCTTT.

The gene calls are TRBV18 and TRBJ2-1, with TRBD2 matching 12 bases. The CDR3 totals 16 residues. V was pared by 6 bases and J by 7 bases, with 10 bases of the junction left unmatched. Germline values: CDR1 KGHSH, CDR2 LQKENI. The CDR3, as DNA: TGTGCCAGCTCGCCTTCTAGCGGGAGGGCCGTGAATGAGCAGTTCTTC. It is translated as CASSPSSGRAVNEQFF.

The CDR3 is CASSLEVGGTGELFF. The DNA for the CDR3 is TGCGCCAGCAGCCTGGAGGTCGGGGGGACCGGGGAGCTGTTTTTT. The chain carries TRBV5-1 and TRBJ2-2; TRBD2 aligns across 7 bases. Germline CDR1 and CDR2: SGHRS and YFSETQ. The CDR3 covers 15 residues. V trimming: 4 bases; J trimming: 5 bases; junction bases outside the gene matches: 8.

The chain has TRBV7-9 and TRBJ2-2; D is ambiguous. The CDR3 contains 15 residues. V shed 5 bases and J shed 3 bases, with 13 bases lying between them. CDR1 and CDR2 (germline): SEHNR, FQNEAQ (reference sequence). The CDR3 is CASSRRYRYTGELFF. As DNA, the CDR3 is TGTGCCAGCAGCCGGCGGTACCGATACACCGGGGAGCTGTTTTTT.

This sequence joins TRBV19 and TRBJ1-1, with D possibly being TRBD1 (5 bases). V lost 5 bases and J lost 2, with 15 bases in between. This CDR3 has 15 amino acids. Germline CDR1 reads LNHDA; CDR2 reads SQIVND (reference sequence). The DNA of the CDR3 is TGTGCCAGTAGTGCTCGGACATCAGTTAACACTGAAGCTTTCTTT. This gives the protein CASSARTSVNTEAFF.

Ten or more counts support this clonotype. V usage is TRBV7-6 and J usage is TRBJ2-7; tentatively, D is TRBD2 (6 bases). The germline CDR1 and CDR2 sequences are SGHVS and FNYEAQ. The V end lost 2 bases, the J end lost 2 bases, and 10 bases lay between the germline ends. CDR3 length equals 14 residues. The CDR3 here is CASSLSGVPYEQYF. CDR3 nucleotides: TGTGCCAGCAGCTTATCGGGAGTCCCCTACGAGCAGTACTTC.

This clonotype was seen ten or more times. The J gene is TRBJ2-1, the V gene TRBV11-3; 7 nucleotides line up with TRBD1. The CDR3 consists of 13 residues. Germline V gene data show CDR1 as SGHNT and CDR2 as YENEEA. The V and J ends lost 3 bases and 8 bases, in that order; junction bases with no gene match: 4. This chain's CDR3 is CASSFDRDDEQFF. CDR3 nucleotides: TGTGCCAGCAGCTTCGACAGGGACGATGAGCAGTTCTTC.

This clonotype was seen only a few times. A much larger clonotype is one base distant, so this may be a read error. V is TRBV3-1 and J is TRBJ2-3, with unresolved D. Germline CDR1 is LGHDT and CDR2 is YNNKEL (reference sequence). The CDR3 contains 14 residues. CDR3 DNA: TGTGCCGGCAGCCAAGAGCTCAGCGCAGATACGCAGTATTTT. Its translation: CAGSQELSADTQYF.

This clonotype has ten or more counts. V gene TRBV4-1 combines with J gene TRBJ2-7; 14 bases are shared with TRBD2. The V gene end was trimmed by 5 bases and the J gene end by 0 bases; junction bases not matched to a gene: 3. The CDR3 contains 16 residues. Germline values: CDR1 MGHRA, CDR2 YSYEKL. The CDR3 DNA reads as TGCGCCAGCAGCGGGACTAGCGGGAGACGCTCCTACGAGCAGTACTTC. Amino acid sequence: CASSGTSGRRSYEQYF.

This clonotype has only a few counts. The V call is TRBV15, the J call TRBJ2-4, with 9 bases that match TRBD1. The CDR3 runs to 14 residues. The germline V gene has CDR1 LNHNV and CDR2 YYDKDF (reference sequence). V lost 1 base to trimming and J lost 7 bases; unmatched junction nucleotides: 2. The CDR3: CATSRGTGDNIQYF. In DNA, the CDR3 is TGTGCCACCAGCAGAGGGACAGGGGACAACATTCAGTACTTC.

This clonotype appeared a few times. V gene TRBV6-5 combines with J gene TRBJ2-7; no clear D gene. The J call may be in error: the DNA end matches TRBJ2-1 better. The CDR3 extends over 13 amino acids. CDR1 and CDR2 (germline): MNHEY, SVGAGI. The CDR3 nucleotides are TGTGCCAGCAGTAACGGGCCTACCTACGAGCAGTTCTTC. It yields the protein CASSNGPTYEQFF.

This clonotype was observed many times. The chain employs TRBV20-1 and TRBJ2-7, with D possibly being TRBD1 or TRBD2 (5 bases each). Looked up from germline, CDR1 is DFQATT and CDR2 is SNEGSKA (reference sequence). The CDR3 has 12 amino acids. V lost 1 base and J 2 bases, leaving 6 bases between the germline ends. CDR3 amino acids: CSARVGPYEQYF. Written as DNA, the CDR3 is TGCAGTGCTAGAGTGGGACCCTACGAGCAGTACTTC.

This clonotype was counted ten times or more. CDR3 nucleotide sequence: TGCAGTGCTAGTTCTCGGCGGGAGCTACGCTACAATGAGCAGTTCTTC. Its protein is CSASSRRELRYNEQFF. The genes are TRBV20-1 and TRBJ2-1; 7 bases are shared with TRBD2. After removal of 3 bases from V and 3 bases from J, the junction contained 11 bases not matched to a gene. The CDR3 covers 16 residues. The germline V gene has CDR1 DFQATT and CDR2 SNEGSKA (reference sequence).

The sample holds many counts of this clonotype. This rearrangement joins TRBV20-1 to TRBJ2-7; either TRBD1 or TRBD2 may supply D (5 bases each). The CDR3 loop spans 15 amino acids. Germline assignment: CDR1 DFQATT and CDR2 SNEGSKA (reference sequence). Trimming took off 1 base at V and 2 bases at J, with 15 bases between the two ends. CDR3 DNA: TGCAGTGCTAGAGCTTCCCGGGACCGGCCCTACGAGCAGTACTTC. It specifies CSARASRDRPYEQYF.

This chain connects TRBV5-1 to TRBJ1-4; the match to TRBD1 covers 7 bases. The germline V gene has CDR1 SGHRS and CDR2 YFSETQ. Trimming took 3 bases from V and 0 from J; bases not matched to a gene: 17. The CDR3 runs to 20 residues. CDR3 in amino acids: CASSCTQDRRSMTTNEKLFF. CDR3 DNA sequence: TGCGCCAGCAGCTGCACCCAGGACAGGCGCTCCATGACAACTAATGAAAAACTGTTTTTT.

This clonotype was picked up a small number of times. This chain uses TRBV19 with TRBJ2-3; D perhaps matches TRBD2 (6 bases). This CDR3 has 15 residues. Per germline, CDR1 LNHDA and CDR2 SQIVND (reference sequence). V dropped 8 bases and J dropped 5 bases, with 20 bases sitting between them. CDR3 sequence (DNA): TGTGCCAGTGCCCCATTGCCGGGAGCGGTAGATACGCAGTATTTT. This gives the protein CASAPLPGAVDTQYF.

This chain links TRBV19 with TRBJ2-3; TRBD1 is a possible D gene (5 bases). The CDR3 is 16 amino acids. Germline V gene lookup returns CDR1 LNHDA and CDR2 SQIVND (reference sequence). The germline V and J ends were trimmed by 5 bases and 1 base, with 16 bases remaining between them. The CDR3 bases are TGTGCCAGTAGTCCCACAACAGGACAACGCACAGATACGCAGTATTTT. Translated: CASSPTTGQRTDTQYF.

This clonotype was recorded at least ten times. The chain's CDR3 is CASSFLAGAYGTDTQYF. CDR3 in DNA: TGTGCCAGCAGTTTCCTAGCGGGAGCGTATGGCACAGATACGCAGTATTTT. The V and J genes are TRBV28 and TRBJ2-3; 10 bases fit TRBD2. CDR1 MDHEN and CDR2 SYDVKM come from the germline V gene. J was trimmed by 1 base and V by 3 bases; bases with no gene match: 7. The CDR3 contains 17 residues.

A few counts support this clonotype. The rearrangement joins TRBV3-1 to TRBJ2-3; 9 bases align to TRBD2. CDR1 and CDR2 from the germline V gene are LGHDT and YNNKEL (reference sequence). V was clipped by 1 base and J by 5 bases; unmatched bases: 10. The CDR3 spans 17 residues. Written as DNA, the CDR3 is TGTGCCAGCAGCCAAGCTTATAGCGGGAGTTTAGGAGATACGCAGTATTTT. Residues: CASSQAYSGSLGDTQYF.

The chain carries TRBV4-1 and TRBJ2-7; 12 bases match TRBD2. The V gene's germline CDR1 is MGHRA and CDR2 YSYEKL. The CDR3 contains 18 residues. J was trimmed by 0 bases and V by 4 bases; bases with no gene match: 10. The CDR3 DNA reads as TGCGCCAGCAGCCGAACTAGCGGACTAGCGGGAAACTCCTACGAGCAGTACTTC. Its protein is CASSRTSGLAGNSYEQYF.

J is TRBJ2-1 and V is TRBV11-2; D is perhaps TRBD2 (6 bases). CDR1 and CDR2 (germline): SGHAT, FQNNGV. The ends were cut back, 5 bases at V and 6 bases at J, with 20 bases in the middle. The CDR3 runs 16 residues. CDR3 sequence (DNA): TGTGCCAGCAGCCGCGTGGCGGGAAAAGGCATCAATGAGCAGTTCTTC. It is translated as CASSRVAGKGINEQFF.

CDR3 in amino acids: CSDRQALNYGYTF. Written as DNA, the CDR3 is TGCAGCGATCGACAAGCCCTTAACTATGGCTACACCTTC. The J gene is TRBJ1-2, the V gene TRBV29-1; D unresolved. The ends were cut back, 7 bases at V and 1 base at J, with 13 bases in the middle. CDR3 length: 13 amino acids. Germline CDR1 reads SQVTM; CDR2 reads ANQGSEA.

This clonotype was counted between two and nine times. The chain is built from TRBV4-1 and TRBJ2-1; perhaps D is TRBD1 or TRBD2 (5 bases each). Trimming cost V 0 bases and J 8 bases, with 8 bases left between them. The CDR3 is 13 amino acids. Germline assignment: CDR1 MGHRA and CDR2 YSYEKL. CDR3 bases: TGCGCCAGCAGCCAAGAGAGAGGGGATGAGCAGTTCTTC. It encodes CASSQERGDEQFF.

This clonotype was seen repeatedly, ten times or more. The rearrangement uses TRBV20-1 and TRBJ2-3; 10 bases are shared with TRBD2. The J segment lost 0 bases and the V segment lost 4 bases, leaving 16 bases of the junction unmatched. Per the germline V gene, CDR1 is DFQATT and CDR2 is SNEGSKA (reference sequence). The CDR3 consists of 19 residues. The CDR3 nucleotides are TGCAGTGCTACGGACAGGGATTCGACTAGCGGGCCTAGCACAGATACGCAGTATTTT. It is translated as CSATDRDSTSGPSTDTQYF.

This clonotype was seen ten or more times. The J gene is TRBJ2-7, the V gene TRBV6-2 or TRBV6-3; no reliable D call. Germline V CDR1 and CDR2: MNHEY, SVGEGT. V lost 2 bases and J 2 bases, leaving 13 bases between the germline ends. The CDR3 totals 15 residues. The CDR3: CASSYDPPTTYEQYF. CDR3 DNA: TGTGCCAGCAGTTACGACCCGCCAACTACCTACGAGCAGTACTTC.

This clonotype was observed many times. The chain uses TRBV27 and TRBJ2-7; TRBD1 is a possible D gene (6 bases). Per germline, CDR1 MNHEY and CDR2 SMNVEV (reference sequence). The CDR3 spans 15 residues. Deletions cut 2 bases from V and 4 bases from J, with 15 bases between. CDR3 loop: CASSLTAGVVYEQYF. The CDR3, as DNA: TGTGCCAGCAGTTTAACGGCAGGGGTGGTATACGAGCAGTACTTC.

This clonotype came up a few times. CDR3 sequence (DNA): TGTGCCAGCAGCTTCCAGATGGAGAACACCGGGGAGCTGTTTTTT. As protein: CASSFQMENTGELFF. V and J are TRBV7-9 and TRBJ2-2; the D is unclear. CDR3 length: 15 residues. V was pared by 3 bases and J by 1 base, with 9 bases between. The V gene's germline CDR1 is SEHNR and CDR2 FQNEAQ (reference sequence).

This clonotype turned up a few times. J is TRBJ2-2 and V is TRBV30; 15 bases agree with TRBD2. Germline V CDR1 and CDR2: GTSNPN, SVGIG (reference sequence). This CDR3 region has 16 residues. Trimming removed 4 bases from V and 1 base from J; junction bases left unmatched: 1. This CDR3 is CAWTGLAGGNTGELFF. The CDR3 DNA sequence: TGTGCCTGGACGGGACTAGCGGGAGGGAACACCGGGGAGCTGTTTTTT.